This T cell receptor (beta chain) was obtained from a study of control samples from healthy donors and cancer patients. Assay: immunoSEQ multiplex PCR; the TCRdb copy retains only in-frame clones and omits some. The data show 150,000 to 200,000 clones, about 93% seen once. In this sample, this clone turned up once. Germline V gives CDR1 MDHEN, CDR2 SYDVKM. This CDR3 is built from 15 residues. The ends were cut back, 5 bases at V and 0 bases at J, with 11 bases in the middle. The chain has TRBV28 and TRBJ1-3; D ambiguous. This sequence was found in a man between 18 and 35 years old in good health. Sample: blood. CDR3 DNA: TGTGCCAGCAGTCCATACGACAACTCTGGAAACACCATATATTTT. This gives the protein CASSPYDNSGNTIYF.